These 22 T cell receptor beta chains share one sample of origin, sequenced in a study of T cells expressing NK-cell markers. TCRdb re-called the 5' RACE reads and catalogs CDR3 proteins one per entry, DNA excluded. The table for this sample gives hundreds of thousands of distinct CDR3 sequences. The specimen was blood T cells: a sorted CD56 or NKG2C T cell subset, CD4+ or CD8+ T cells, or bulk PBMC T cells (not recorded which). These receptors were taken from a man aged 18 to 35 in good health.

The CDR3 sequence is CASSLWRLAGGSSYNEQFF. The chain joins TRBV28 to TRBJ2-1; TCRdb's D call of TRBD2 is untestable without DNA. The CDR3 has 19 residues. Germline-derived CDR1 and CDR2 are MDHEN and SYDVKM.

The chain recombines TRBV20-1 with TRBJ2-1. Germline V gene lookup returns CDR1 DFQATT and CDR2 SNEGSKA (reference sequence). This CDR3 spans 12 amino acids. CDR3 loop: CSASRRNNEQFF.

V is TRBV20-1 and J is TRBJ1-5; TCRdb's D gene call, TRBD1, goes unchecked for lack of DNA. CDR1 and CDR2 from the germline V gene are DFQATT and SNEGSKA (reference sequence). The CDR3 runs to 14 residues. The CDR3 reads CSAPGGGSNQPQHF.

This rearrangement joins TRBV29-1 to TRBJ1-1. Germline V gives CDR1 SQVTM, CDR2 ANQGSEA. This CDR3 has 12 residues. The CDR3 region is CSGGKWGTEAFF.

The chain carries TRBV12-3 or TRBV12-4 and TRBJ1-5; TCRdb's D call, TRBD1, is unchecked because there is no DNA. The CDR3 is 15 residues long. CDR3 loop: CASSLRSQENQPQHF.

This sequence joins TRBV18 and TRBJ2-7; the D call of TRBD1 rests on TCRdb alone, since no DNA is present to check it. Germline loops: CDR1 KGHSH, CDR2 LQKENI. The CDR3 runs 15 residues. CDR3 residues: CASSPNWAREDEQYF.

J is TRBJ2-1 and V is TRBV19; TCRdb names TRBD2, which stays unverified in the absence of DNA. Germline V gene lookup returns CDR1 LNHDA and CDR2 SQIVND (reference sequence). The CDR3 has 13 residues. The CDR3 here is CASSERGYNEQFF.

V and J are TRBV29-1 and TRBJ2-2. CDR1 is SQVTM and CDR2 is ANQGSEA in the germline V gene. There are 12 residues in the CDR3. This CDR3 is CSVISLDGELFF.

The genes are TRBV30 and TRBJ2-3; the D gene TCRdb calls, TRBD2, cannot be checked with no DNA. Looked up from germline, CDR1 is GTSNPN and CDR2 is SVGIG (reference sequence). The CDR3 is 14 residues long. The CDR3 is CAWASGVTTDTQYF.

The CDR3 sequence is CATSRTSGRRETQYF. The gene calls are TRBV15 and TRBJ2-5; the D call of TRBD2 rests on TCRdb alone, since no DNA is present to check it. Germline V CDR1 and CDR2: LNHNV, YYDKDF (reference sequence). This CDR3 comprises 15 residues.

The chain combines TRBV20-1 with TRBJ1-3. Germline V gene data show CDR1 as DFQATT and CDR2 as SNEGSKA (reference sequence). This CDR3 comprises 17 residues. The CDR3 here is CSAILHRDGASGNTIYF.

The CDR3 protein is CSARDPGTRATGELFF. The V call is TRBV20-1, the J call TRBJ2-2; TCRdb selects TRBD2, and the lack of DNA leaves this call unchecked. CDR1 is DFQATT and CDR2 is SNEGSKA in the germline V gene (reference sequence). The CDR3 is 16 amino acids.

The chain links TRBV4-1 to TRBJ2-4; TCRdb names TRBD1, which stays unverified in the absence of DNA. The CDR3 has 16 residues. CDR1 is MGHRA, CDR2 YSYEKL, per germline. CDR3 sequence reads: CASSQGSGYTKNIQYF.

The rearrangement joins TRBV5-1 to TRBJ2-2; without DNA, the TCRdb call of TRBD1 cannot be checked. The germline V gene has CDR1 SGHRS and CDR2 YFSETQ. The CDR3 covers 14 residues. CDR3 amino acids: CASSLGGDTGELFF.

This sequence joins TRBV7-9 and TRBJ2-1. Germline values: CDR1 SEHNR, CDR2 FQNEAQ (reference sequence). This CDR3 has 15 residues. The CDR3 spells CASSGVTSWINEQFF.

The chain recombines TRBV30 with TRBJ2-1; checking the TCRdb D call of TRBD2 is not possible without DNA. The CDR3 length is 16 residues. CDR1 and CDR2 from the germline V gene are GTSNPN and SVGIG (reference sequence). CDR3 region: CAWSYSRTSGYNEQFF. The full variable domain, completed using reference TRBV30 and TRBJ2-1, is SQTIHQWPATLVQPVGSPLSLECTVEGTSNPNLYWYRQAAGRGLQLLFYSVGIGQISSEVPQNLSASRPQDRQFILSSKKLLLSDSGFYLCAWSYSRTSGYNEQFFGPGTRLTVL.

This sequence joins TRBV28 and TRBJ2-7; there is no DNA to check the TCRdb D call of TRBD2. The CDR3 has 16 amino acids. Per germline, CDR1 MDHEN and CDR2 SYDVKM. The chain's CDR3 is CASSFMWREDGYEQYF.

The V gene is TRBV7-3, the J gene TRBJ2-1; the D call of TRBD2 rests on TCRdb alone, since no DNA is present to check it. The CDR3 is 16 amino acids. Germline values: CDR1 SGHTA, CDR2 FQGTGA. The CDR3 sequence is CASSLIGAGGGVEQFF.

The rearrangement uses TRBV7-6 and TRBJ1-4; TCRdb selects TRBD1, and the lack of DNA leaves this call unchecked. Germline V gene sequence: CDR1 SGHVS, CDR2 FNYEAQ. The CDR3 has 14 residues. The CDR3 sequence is CASSLRGQNEKLFF.

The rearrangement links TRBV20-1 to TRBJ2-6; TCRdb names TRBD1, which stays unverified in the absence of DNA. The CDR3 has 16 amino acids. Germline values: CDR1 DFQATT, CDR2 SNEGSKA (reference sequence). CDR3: CSVQTLFRAGANVLTF.

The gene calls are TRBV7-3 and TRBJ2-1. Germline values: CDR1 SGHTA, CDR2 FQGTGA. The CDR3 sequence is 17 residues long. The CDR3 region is CASSLSLRGSSYNEQFF.

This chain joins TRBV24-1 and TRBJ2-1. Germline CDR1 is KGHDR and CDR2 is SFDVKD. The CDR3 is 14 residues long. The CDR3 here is CATSHSRQYNEQFF.